A single sample is the source of the 8 T cell receptor beta chains below, sequenced in a study of monozygotic twins with inflammatory bowel disease. Reprocessing the 5' RACE reads, TCRdb reports a single entry for every CDR3 protein and omits DNA. The sample yields a few hundred thousand distinct CDR3 sequences, of which the top ten take up approximately 2.3%. Specimen: blood. These receptors came from a human donor with ulcerative colitis or Crohn's disease, or a healthy co-twin of an affected twin (not recorded which).

J is TRBJ2-1 and V is TRBV29-1. Germline V gives CDR1 SQVTM, CDR2 ANQGSEA. This CDR3 region has 14 residues. This CDR3 is CSVDTSRAYNEQFF.

The V call is TRBV7-6, the J call TRBJ2-2; TCRdb's assignment of TRBD1 cannot be checked, as there is no DNA. CDR1 and CDR2 (germline): SGHVS, FNYEAQ. The CDR3 contains 14 residues. CDR3 amino acids: CASRPTGSTGELFF.

The chain joins TRBV18 to TRBJ2-3. This CDR3 comprises 13 residues. Germline CDR1 reads KGHSH; CDR2 reads LQKENI. The CDR3 sequence is CAGSPQGADTQYF.

The chain uses TRBV3-1 and TRBJ2-7. Germline lookup yields CDR1 LGHDT and CDR2 YNNKEL (reference sequence). This CDR3 has 14 residues. CDR3 amino acids: CASSITRASYEQYF.

The chain is built from TRBV6-5 and TRBJ2-7; with no DNA, the TCRdb D assignment of TRBD1 cannot be verified. The CDR3 spans 13 residues. The germline CDR1 and CDR2 sequences are MNHEY and SVGAGI. The chain's CDR3 is CASGPGVPYEQYF.

The chain employs TRBV7-2 and TRBJ2-7; the TCRdb call, TRBD2, lacks DNA for checking. Germline lookup yields CDR1 SGHTA and CDR2 FQGNSA. The CDR3 length is 13 residues. Here the CDR3 reads CASQAGGQYEQYF.

The chain recombines TRBV12-3 or TRBV12-4 with TRBJ2-1; the TCRdb D gene call, TRBD2, has no DNA to confirm it. This CDR3 region has 15 residues. This CDR3 reads CASSGRTSGRHEQFF.

The chain links TRBV21-1 to TRBJ1-5; TCRdb outputs TRBD1, but without DNA this stays unchecked. TRBV21-1 is a recognized pseudogene. The CDR3 loop spans 13 amino acids. The CDR3: CASPKQGRPPQHF.